Shown below are 17 T cell receptor beta chains from a single sample sequenced in a study of cytotoxic CD8 clonotypes in ibrutinib-treated CLL. The method was immunoSEQ multiplex PCR; TCRdb's version includes in-frame clones alone and lacks a portion of them. Of under 150,000 clones listed, around 84% are singletons. The sequencing here drew on PBMCs, taken after 24 months of ibrutinib treatment. These receptors were taken from a human donor with chronic lymphocytic leukemia.

The chain has TRBV5-5 and TRBJ2-7; 8 bases align to TRBD1. The CDR3 runs to 20 residues. With V trimmed by 5 bases and J by 2 bases, 24 bases remained unmatched. Germline V CDR1 and CDR2: SGHKS, YYEKEE (reference sequence). CDR3 DNA sequence: TGTGCCAGCAGATTGCTCTTTCCGGGACAGGCTTTAGGTGGGACCTACGAGCAGTACTTC. Its translation is CASRLLFPGQALGGTYEQYF.

This clone was found once. The chain employs TRBV7-2 and TRBJ2-1, with D uncertain. The CDR3 loop spans 15 amino acids. V lost 6 bases and J 0 bases, leaving 12 bases between the germline ends. Germline V gives CDR1 SGHTA, CDR2 FQGNSA. The CDR3 DNA reads TGTGCCAGCAGGTATAGAGACGGCTCCTACAATGAGCAGTTCTTC. It translates to CASRYRDGSYNEQFF.

The rearrangement joins TRBV15 to TRBJ2-2; D gene unclear. There are 15 residues in the CDR3. V lost 0 bases and J 0 bases, leaving 5 bases between the germline ends. From germline, CDR1 is LNHNV and CDR2 YYDKDF (reference sequence). This CDR3 is CATSRERTNTGELFF. DNA of the CDR3: TGTGCCACCAGCAGAGAGAGGACGAACACCGGGGAGCTGTTTTTT.

This chain uses TRBV6-1 with TRBJ2-1; D possibly corresponds to TRBD2 (6 bases). CDR1 is MNHNS, CDR2 SASEGT, per germline. With 2 bases removed from V and 3 bases from J, the gap between germline ends came to 17 bases. The CDR3 spans 17 residues. The CDR3 is CASSEFPRGNYYNEQFF. The DNA for the CDR3 is TGTGCCAGCAGTGAATTCCCCCGGGGGAACTACTACAATGAGCAGTTCTTC.

The chain recombines TRBV7-2 with TRBJ1-3; no firm D call. The CDR3 consists of 14 residues. Germline V gives CDR1 SGHTA, CDR2 FQGNSA. V was cut by 8 bases and J by 0 bases, with 11 bases left in between. The CDR3 protein is CASAGVISGNTIYF. As DNA, the CDR3 is TGTGCCAGCGCCGGGGTAATCTCTGGAAACACCATATATTTT.

The chain has TRBV5-1 and TRBJ2-5; TRBD1 or TRBD2 may be the D gene (5 bases each). The CDR3 length is 17 residues. The V and J ends lost 4 bases and 3 bases respectively, with 22 bases between them. Germline values: CDR1 SGHRS, CDR2 YFSETQ. CDR3 sequence: CASSRNQRGAKEETQYF. The CDR3 DNA is TGCGCCAGCAGCCGGAACCAGAGAGGGGCGAAGGAAGAGACCCAGTACTTC. Together with reference TRBV5-1 and TRBJ2-5, the CDR3 gives the full variable domain: KAGVTQTPRYLIKTRGQQVTLSCSPISGHRSVSWYQQTPGQGLQFLFEYFSETQRNKGNFPGRFSGRQFSNSRSEMNVSTLELGDSALYLCASSRNQRGAKEETQYFGPGTRLLVL.

The chain couples TRBV5-1 to TRBJ2-3, with TRBD2 matching over 11 bases. Germline V lookup: CDR1 SGHRS, CDR2 YFSETQ. V trimming: 0 bases; J trimming: 1 base; junction bases outside the gene matches: 4. The CDR3 runs 17 residues. CDR3 DNA sequence: TGCGCCAGCAGCTTGGAAGTTAGCGGGGGGGGCACAGATACGCAGTATTTT. This encodes CASSLEVSGGGTDTQYF.

This clone was picked up one time. V is TRBV5-1 and J is TRBJ1-5, with unresolved D. The germline V gene encodes CDR1 SGHRS and CDR2 YFSETQ. This CDR3 is 13 amino acids long. Trimming left V 1 base short and J 7 bases short, with 9 bases between. CDR3 sequence: CASSLLRGQPQHF. In DNA, the CDR3 is TGCGCCAGCAGCTTGCTTCGGGGACAGCCCCAGCATTTT.

This chain connects TRBV10-3 to TRBJ2-7, with D tentatively TRBD2 (6 bases). This CDR3 is built from 14 residues. V lost 11 bases, J lost 2 bases, and 19 bases lay in between. Germline CDR1 is ENHRY and CDR2 is SYGVKD. The CDR3 DNA sequence: TGTGCCTCCCGGGACTGGGCCAGACCCTACGAGCAGTACTTC. Its protein is CASRDWARPYEQYF.

This clone was picked up one time. The chain links TRBV5-1 to TRBJ2-3; 9 nucleotides agree with TRBD2. The V segment lost 5 bases and the J segment 2 bases; nucleotides outside the gene matches: 6. Germline CDR1 reads SGHRS; CDR2 reads YFSETQ. CDR3 length: 15 amino acids. The CDR3 sequence: CASRQGLAFTDTQYF. CDR3 sequence (DNA): TGCGCCAGCAGGCAAGGACTAGCGTTCACAGATACGCAGTATTTT.

The V gene is TRBV7-2, the J gene TRBJ2-7; D might be TRBD1 (5 bases). Trimming took off 2 bases at V and 4 bases at J, with 24 bases between the two ends. Germline values: CDR1 SGHTA, CDR2 FQGNSA. This CDR3 has 18 residues. CDR3 bases: TGTGCCAGCAGCTTAATTGGCAGGTGGACAAACTACCAGTACGAGCAGTACTTC. Translated, it gives CASSLIGRWTNYQYEQYF.

J is TRBJ1-5 and V is TRBV15; D remains ambiguous. Germline-derived CDR1 and CDR2 are LNHNV and YYDKDF (reference sequence). The CDR3 extends over 17 amino acids. V was shortened by 0 bases and J by 3 bases, with 15 bases between the two germline ends. CDR3 amino acids: CATSRDWTGGYNQPQHF. The CDR3 DNA reads TGTGCCACCAGCAGAGACTGGACGGGTGGCTACAATCAGCCCCAGCATTTT.

In DNA form, the CDR3 reads TGTGCCAGCAGTGACCCCCGGGGCGTCTATGGCTACACCTTC. This translates into CASSDPRGVYGYTF. The chain links TRBV2 to TRBJ1-2; possible D gene TRBD1, 5 bases. CDR1 and CDR2 from the germline V gene are SNHLY and FYNNEI. V was shortened by 3 bases and J by 4 bases, with 12 bases between the two germline ends. This CDR3 is 14 amino acids long.

The rearrangement joins TRBV4-3 to TRBJ2-3; 9 bases align to TRBD1. After removal of 0 bases from V and 5 bases from J, the junction contained 12 bases not matched to a gene. Per the germline V gene, CDR1 is LGHNA and CDR2 is YSLEER. The CDR3 length is 18 residues. The CDR3 sequence is CASSQDVSRDRVKDTQYF. CDR3 coding DNA: TGCGCCAGCAGCCAAGACGTAAGCCGGGACAGGGTCAAAGATACGCAGTATTTT.

The chain combines TRBV7-2 with TRBJ1-2; 12 bases are a match to TRBD1. Germline assignment: CDR1 SGHTA and CDR2 FQGNSA. V shed 2 bases, J shed 5 bases, and the junction held 12 bases outside the gene matches. CDR3 length: 18 amino acids. In DNA, the CDR3 is TGTGCCAGCAGCTTAATCCCGGGACAGGGGGCCAGAGGATATGGCTACACCTTC. Residues: CASSLIPGQGARGYGYTF. The complete variable domain, with remaining parts taken from reference TRBV7-2 and TRBJ1-2, reads GAGVSQSPSNKVTEKGKDVELRCDPISGHTALYWYRQSLGQGLEFLIYFQGNSAPDKSGLPSDRFSAERTGGSVSTLTIQRTQQEDSAVYLCASSLIPGQGARGYGYTFGSGTRLTVV.

The CDR3 region has the DNA TGTGCCAGCAGTCGTATGGAGGGAGTCTCCGGCTACACCTTC. As protein: CASSRMEGVSGYTF. This chain uses TRBV27 with TRBJ1-2; D unclear. V was pared by 5 bases and J by 8 bases, with 18 bases between. CDR1 and CDR2 from the germline V gene are MNHEY and SMNVEV (reference sequence). The CDR3 runs 14 residues.

V and J are TRBV7-2 and TRBJ2-1; D may match TRBD1 or TRBD2 (5 bases each). The germline V gene encodes CDR1 SGHTA and CDR2 FQGNSA. The CDR3 is 14 residues long. V shed 5 bases and J shed 8 bases, with 16 bases lying between them. For the CDR3, the DNA is TGTGCCAGCAGCGTCGGGACCGAGGGTTATGAGCAGTTCTTC. Translation: CASSVGTEGYEQFF.